The clone carrying this T cell receptor beta chain has just one count. At one end the junction does not follow the germline gene, possibly because of a read error. Genomic DNA constituted the template upon which TCR beta VDJ and CDR3 profiling was performed. TCRdb independently ran MiXCR on the reads; one entry per CDR3 protein. The data hold 400,000 to 450,000 distinct CDR3 sequences, with around 72% observed a single time. The record originates from a study of CD8+CD57+ T cells in acquired aplastic anemia. About the research overall: When averaged, DNA from sorted CD4+ and CD8+ cells came to approximately 3.2 ug. Healthy donors gave about 10.8 million reads on average for CD4+ cells.

Germline CDR1 reads SGHAT; CDR2 reads FQNNGV. The CDR3 spans 13 residues. Sequenced material: sorted CD4+, CD8+, or CD8+CD57+ T cells (not recorded which) from PBMCs. The clonotype comes from a human donor in good health, serving as a control. The chain recombines TRBV11-2 with TRBJ1-2; unclear D gene. The CDR3 region is CASSLGNGYGHTF. CDR3 nucleotide sequence: TGTGCCAGCAGCTTAGGGAATGGCTATGGCCACACCTTC.